These 18 T cell receptor beta chains came from one sample sequenced in a study of molecular identifiers for immune sequencing clone quantification. Via MiXCR, TCRdb re-called the PCR reads, giving one row per CDR3 protein. The sample consists of about 640,000 distinct CDR3 sequences, about 20% of them appearing once. Sequenced sample: naive CD8+ T cells from blood, with Jurkat cell RNA spiked in. The subset denotes: FACS-sorted CD8+CD4-CCR7+CD45RA+ naive T cells. These receptors were obtained from a human donor in good health. Some libraries in this study had Jurkat cell RNA spiked in.

This clonotype was recorded once. A much larger clone sits a single nucleotide away, making a read error possible. The chain is built from TRBV9 and TRBJ2-6; tentatively, D is TRBD1 (5 bases). In germline, CDR1 is SGDLS, CDR2 YYNGEE. The CDR3 loop spans 17 amino acids. The CDR3 protein is CASSVVAPSSGANALTF. The CDR3 nucleotides are TGTGCCAGCAGCGTAGTGGCACCAAGCTCTGGGGCCAACGCCCTGACTTTC.

This clonotype was counted at least ten times. The rearrangement links TRBV6-2 or TRBV6-3 to TRBJ2-3; D is tentatively TRBD1 or TRBD2 (5 bases each). Trimming cost V 6 bases and J 0 bases, with 13 bases left between them. This CDR3 comprises 15 residues. Germline lookup yields CDR1 MNHEY and CDR2 SVGEGT. CDR3 bases: TGTGCCAGCAGATTGGGACGGAAGAGCACAGATACGCAGTATTTT. This gives the protein CASRLGRKSTDTQYF.

This clonotype has ten or more counts. The chain carries TRBV4-3 and TRBJ2-7; TRBD2 is a possible D gene (5 bases). Trimming pared 3 bases from V and 0 bases from J, leaving 9 bases between. The CDR3 loop spans 14 amino acids. CDR1 LGHNA and CDR2 YSLEER come from the germline V gene. CDR3 in DNA: TGCGCCAGCAGCCACGGGGTTAGCTCCTACGAGCAGTACTTC. Amino acids: CASSHGVSSYEQYF.

This clonotype was seen ten or more times. V gene TRBV7-9 combines with J gene TRBJ2-5, with 7 bases that match TRBD1. CDR1 is SEHNR, CDR2 FQNEAQ, per germline (reference sequence). V lost 1 base and J lost 0; bases outside the gene matches: 5. The CDR3 has 16 amino acids. The CDR3 here is CASSLGLGTDQETQYF. CDR3 nucleotide sequence: TGTGCCAGCAGCTTAGGCCTAGGGACAGACCAAGAGACCCAGTACTTC.

This clonotype was seen repeatedly, ten times or more. The gene calls are TRBV4-3 and TRBJ2-3, with 9 bases fitting TRBD2. Germline V lookup: CDR1 LGHNA, CDR2 YSLEER. J lost 3 bases, V lost 0 bases, and 7 bases had no gene match. CDR3 size: 17 residues. CDR3 nucleotides: TGCGCCAGCAGCCAAGATGGTCGTCTAGCGGGAACAGATACGCAGTATTTT. This translates into CASSQDGRLAGTDTQYF.

This clonotype was found a few times. This chain connects TRBV27 to TRBJ2-3; possibly TRBD2 for D (6 bases). The ends were cut back, 1 base at V and 1 base at J, with 15 bases in the middle. This CDR3 has 17 residues. The germline gives CDR1 MNHEY, CDR2 SMNVEV (reference sequence). DNA for the CDR3: TGTGCCAGCAGTTTATATGGGGGGTCGGGAGGCACAGATACGCAGTATTTT. As protein: CASSLYGGSGGTDTQYF.

This clonotype has a count of ten or more. The chain joins TRBV6-5 to TRBJ1-1; 9 bases match TRBD1. Germline V gene data show CDR1 as MNHEY and CDR2 as SVGAGI. V shed 6 bases, J shed 6 bases, and the junction held 5 bases outside the gene matches. The CDR3 is made up of 13 amino acids. CDR3 bases: TGTGCCAGCAGCACGAGACAGGGGGCTGAAGCTTTCTTT. Protein sequence: CASSTRQGAEAFF.

This clonotype was seen more than once but under ten times. The chain joins TRBV13 to TRBJ2-7; D call uncertain. This CDR3 comprises 13 residues. With 5 bases removed from V and 5 bases from J, the gap between germline ends came to 13 bases. Germline lookup yields CDR1 PRHDT and CDR2 FYEKMQ (reference sequence). CDR3 loop: CASSTRNDHEQYF. The CDR3 nucleotides read TGTGCCAGCAGCACCAGAAACGACCACGAGCAGTACTTC. Supplemented by reference TRBV13 and TRBJ2-7, the full variable domain reads AAGVIQSPRHLIKEKRETATLKCYPIPRHDTVYWYQQGPGQDPQFLISFYEKMQSDKGSIPDRFSAQQFSDYHSELNMSSLELGDSALYFCASSTRNDHEQYFGPGTRLTVT.

The table lists this clonotype with many counts. The chain combines TRBV18 with TRBJ2-3, with 11 nucleotides matching TRBD2. CDR3 size: 16 residues. In germline, CDR1 is KGHSH, CDR2 LQKENI. The trim removed 0 bases at V and 3 bases at J, leaving 2 bases unmatched. The CDR3 region has the DNA TGTGCCAGCTCACCACCAGGGACTAGCGGTACAGATACGCAGTATTTT. Translated, it gives CASSPPGTSGTDTQYF.

Concerning this clonotype itself: This may be a read error: a much more frequent sequence differs by one nucleotide. The chain employs TRBV2 and TRBJ1-1, with a possible D match to TRBD1 (5 bases). In germline, CDR1 is SNHLY, CDR2 FYNNEI. The CDR3 totals 16 residues. Trimming took 6 bases from V and 4 from J, leaving 21 bases between them. CDR3 nucleotide sequence: TGTGCCAGCAGAACCTCTCGGGACGTCGGGGGCACTGAAGCTTTCTTT. This gives the protein CASRTSRDVGGTEAFF.

This clonotype was seen repeatedly, ten times or more. This chain links TRBV6-6 with TRBJ2-3; TRBD2 agrees at 9 bases. This CDR3 region has 15 residues. Germline-derived CDR1 and CDR2 are MNHNY and SVGAGI (reference sequence). The V and J ends lost 6 bases and 1 base, in that order; junction bases with no gene match: 5. CDR3 sequence: CASSYEREGTDTQYF. The CDR3 DNA sequence: TGTGCCAGCAGCTACGAGCGGGAGGGCACAGATACGCAGTATTTT.

The chain uses TRBV7-9 and TRBJ2-7; D remains ambiguous. CDR3 length: 13 residues. V was trimmed by 5 bases and J by 2 bases, leaving 10 bases between them. CDR1 and CDR2 (germline): SEHNR, FQNEAQ (reference sequence). The CDR3, as DNA: TGTGCCAGCAGCCCTAACCTGGCCTACGAGCAGTACTTC. It encodes CASSPNLAYEQYF.

Regarding this clonotype: A much larger clone differs by one base, so this may be a read error. It is likely a read error, because the conserved phenylalanine at the end of the CDR3 is missing. This chain links TRBV12-3 or TRBV12-4 with TRBJ2-1; D is uncertain. V was trimmed by 2 bases and J by 12 bases, leaving 14 bases between them. This CDR3 contains 13 residues. The CDR3 loop reads CASSLSQEFGQFL. Written as DNA, the CDR3 is TGTGCCAGCAGTTTATCTCAGGAGTTCGGGCAGTTCCTC.

Turning to this clonotype: Being one base from a much bigger clone, this may be a read error. J is TRBJ1-1 and V is TRBV15; 7 bases are shared with TRBD1. Germline values: CDR1 LNHNV, CDR2 YYDKDF (reference sequence). This CDR3 region has 14 residues. For the CDR3, the DNA is TGTGACACCTCGGCAAGGGGGCCGAACACTGAAGCTTTCTTT. Encoded protein: CDTSARGPNTEAFF.

Details on this clonotype: The junction shows a germline mismatch at one end, possibly a read error. J is TRBJ1-2 and V is TRBV6-1; D gene unclear. The CDR3 totals 12 residues. CDR1 MNHNS and CDR2 SASEGT come from the germline V gene. This chain's CDR3 is CVSSPGRDGYTF. CDR3 coding DNA: TGTGTCAGCAGTCCCGGAAGGGATGGCTACACCTTC.

This clonotype appeared many times. V and J are TRBV13 and TRBJ2-1, with D perhaps matching TRBD1 (6 bases). The CDR3 runs 15 residues. Trimming removed 4 bases at V and 9 bases at J, with 19 bases between. Germline CDR1 is PRHDT and CDR2 is FYEKMQ (reference sequence). The CDR3: CASSSITGFFGEQFF. The CDR3 DNA sequence: TGTGCCAGCAGCTCGATTACAGGGTTCTTCGGTGAGCAGTTCTTC.

Turning to this clonotype: A much more abundant neighbour one base away suggests this may be a read error. The chain employs TRBV12-3 or TRBV12-4 and TRBJ1-4; D is unresolved. V gave up 3 bases and J gave up 0 bases, with 17 bases separating them. The CDR3 loop spans 18 amino acids. The DNA of the CDR3 is TGTGCCAGCAGTTTTCAGAGGCAGCATGAACCAACTAATGAAAAACTGTTTTTT. It yields the protein CASSFQRQHEPTNEKLFF.

About this clonotype: A much more abundant neighbour one base away suggests this may be a read error. The chain employs TRBV4-1 and TRBJ1-1; TRBD1 is a possible D gene (5 bases). From germline, CDR1 is MGHRA and CDR2 YSYEKL. The CDR3 sequence is 16 residues long. V lost 5 bases and J 4 bases, leaving 20 bases between the germline ends. The CDR3 region is CASSTPRGRGGTEAFF. Written as DNA, the CDR3 is TGCGCCAGCAGCACCCCGCGGGGCCGGGGGGGCACTGAAGCTTTCTTT.